This T cell receptor (beta chain) was captured in a study of blood T cell repertoires in COVID-19. On the study more broadly: Sources were T cells, B-cell-depleted T cells, or PBMCs; the material itself was cDNA or gDNA.

The CDR3 extends over 14 amino acids. V was pared by 3 bases and J by 8 bases, with 6 bases of the junction left unmatched. The germline CDR1 and CDR2 sequences are SGHDN and FVKESK. Generated by immunoSEQ multiplex PCR, the TCRdb table keeps only in-frame clones and is missing some. The sample records 300,000 to 450,000 clones, about 87% being singletons. The source of this sequence is a woman between 25 and 40 years old with COVID-19, enrolled during active disease. Sequencing used peripheral blood. The J gene is TRBJ2-1, the V gene TRBV14, with TRBD1 identical over 8 bases. The DNA for the CDR3 is TGTGCCAGCAGCCACCCAGGACAGGGATATGAGCAGTTCTTC. Translation: CASSHPGQGYEQFF.